The sequence of this TCR beta chain was determined in a study of blood T cells in healthy people across ages. There are 16 residues in the CDR3. Germline values: CDR1 SGHTA, CDR2 FQGNSA. Study-wide findings and caveats: Estimates of diversity drawn from one million T cells were considered underestimates.

This clonotype was counted a single time. The antigen is not known. A second roughly 6 to 12 cycle PCR used barcoded and J-beta primers. All samples gave at least 2.5 million CDR3-containing paired-end reads. TCRdb passed the 5' RACE reads through MiXCR, listing each CDR3 protein once. The sample lists about 730,000 distinct CDR3 sequences; roughly two fifths were seen once. The sequenced sample was blood. The chain links TRBV7-2 to TRBJ2-7; TRBD2 might be the D (5 bases). Near its end, the DNA agrees better with TRBJ2-5, so the J call may be wrong. The clonotype originates from a woman aged 60 to 75 in good health. The CDR3 DNA reads as TGTGCCAGCAGCTTAGCCCCGGGAACAGACCTGGAGACCCAGTACTTC. It encodes CASSLAPGTDLETQYF.